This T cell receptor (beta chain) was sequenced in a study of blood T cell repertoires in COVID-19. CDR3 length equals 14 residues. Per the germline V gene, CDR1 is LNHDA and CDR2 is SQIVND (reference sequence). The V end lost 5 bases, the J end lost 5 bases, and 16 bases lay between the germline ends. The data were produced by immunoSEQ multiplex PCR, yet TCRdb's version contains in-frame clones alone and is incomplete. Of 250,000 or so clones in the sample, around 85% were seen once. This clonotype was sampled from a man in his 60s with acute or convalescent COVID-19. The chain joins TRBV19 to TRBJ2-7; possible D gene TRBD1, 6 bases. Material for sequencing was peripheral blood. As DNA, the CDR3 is TGTGCCAGTAGTTACGAGGGGGATAGCGACGAGCAGTACTTC. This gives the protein CASSYEGDSDEQYF.